The 17 T cell receptor beta chains below were found in one sample sequenced in a study of T cell changes during pregnancy in multiple sclerosis. The assay was immunoSEQ multiplex PCR, and TCRdb's table has in-frame clones only and misses some. This table holds under 70,000 clones, 85% to 95% found once. The sample consisted of peripheral blood, taken in the third trimester of pregnancy. Every receptor here comes from a female donor in good health, enrolled as a control in a pregnancy study.

This clone was found once. The gene calls are TRBV5-6 and TRBJ2-7; 8 bases match TRBD2. The germline V gene has CDR1 SGHDT and CDR2 YYEEEE. The CDR3 extends over 16 amino acids. J gave up 4 bases and V 0 bases, and 9 bases lay outside the gene matches. CDR3 sequence: CASSLGLAPEGYEQYF. CDR3 in DNA: TGTGCCAGCAGCTTGGGACTAGCGCCCGAGGGGTACGAGCAGTACTTC.

The genes are TRBV25-1 and TRBJ1-1; no firm D call. This CDR3 has 15 residues. Germline assignment: CDR1 MGHDK and CDR2 SYGVNS. Deletions cut 1 base from V and 0 bases from J, with 9 bases between. CDR3 amino acids: CASSEFGGMNTEAFF. CDR3 sequence (DNA): TGTGCCAGCAGTGAATTCGGAGGGATGAACACTGAAGCTTTCTTT.

The CDR3, as DNA: TGTGCCAGCTCGCCCCCTTCATCCGGGACAGGGGCCTACGAGCAGTACTTC. This gives the protein CASSPPSSGTGAYEQYF. The chain has TRBV18 and TRBJ2-7; TRBD1 aligns across 10 bases. The germline gives CDR1 KGHSH, CDR2 LQKENI. V lost 6 bases to trimming and J lost 2 bases; unmatched junction nucleotides: 13. This CDR3 is built from 17 residues.

J is TRBJ1-6 and V is TRBV7-3; no reliable D call. CDR3 length equals 12 residues. With 4 bases removed from V and 8 bases from J, the gap between germline ends came to 6 bases. Germline values: CDR1 SGHTA, CDR2 FQGTGA. The CDR3 DNA is TGTGCCAGCAGCTCCGGGGATTCACCCCTCCACTTT. Translating it yields CASSSGDSPLHF.

V gene TRBV5-1 combines with J gene TRBJ2-7; D unclear. This CDR3 comprises 13 residues. V was shortened by 4 bases and J by 2 bases, with 10 bases between the two germline ends. Per the germline V gene, CDR1 is SGHRS and CDR2 is YFSETQ. CDR3 nucleotides: TGCGCCAGCAGCATACAACCCGCCTACGAGCAGTACTTC. Translation: CASSIQPAYEQYF.

V gene TRBV6-5 combines with J gene TRBJ2-5; D remains unclear. Deletions cut 7 bases from V and 5 bases from J, with 17 bases between. This CDR3 contains 14 residues. Germline V lookup: CDR1 MNHEY, CDR2 SVGAGI. The chain's CDR3 is CASKPEIAAETQYF. CDR3 nucleotide sequence: TGTGCCAGCAAACCGGAGATTGCCGCGGAGACCCAGTACTTC.

V is TRBV29-1 and J is TRBJ2-1, with TRBD1 as a possible D gene (5 bases). CDR3 length equals 11 residues. Germline CDR1 is SQVTM and CDR2 is ANQGSEA. Deletions cut 7 bases from V and 6 bases from J, with 10 bases between. CDR3 protein: CSATQGNEQFF. Here the CDR3 DNA reads TGCAGCGCCACCCAGGGCAATGAGCAGTTCTTC.

J is TRBJ2-1 and V is TRBV5-1; D call uncertain. Germline V lookup: CDR1 SGHRS, CDR2 YFSETQ. The V and J ends lost 1 base and 4 bases respectively, with 6 bases between them. The length of the CDR3 is 13 residues. CDR3: CASSLSPYNEQFF. DNA for the CDR3: TGCGCCAGCAGCTTGTCTCCTTACAATGAGCAGTTCTTC.

The chain recombines TRBV6-1 with TRBJ2-3; 11 nucleotides line up with TRBD2. The CDR3 loop spans 16 amino acids. Looked up from germline, CDR1 is MNHNS and CDR2 is SASEGT. V lost 0 bases and J lost 6; bases outside the gene matches: 5. CDR3 in amino acids: CASSEAGLAEGDTQYF. The CDR3 DNA is TGTGCCAGCAGTGAAGCGGGACTAGCGGAGGGGGATACGCAGTATTTT.

V usage is TRBV29-1 and J usage is TRBJ2-7, with 9 bases identical to TRBD1. The V segment lost 4 bases and the J segment 5 bases; nucleotides outside the gene matches: 9. This CDR3 comprises 14 residues. Germline V lookup: CDR1 SQVTM, CDR2 ANQGSEA. The DNA of the CDR3 is TGCAGCGTTGTATCGGAGGGACAGGGCCACGAGCAGTACTTC. It specifies CSVVSEGQGHEQYF.

About this clone: Other DNA sequences of this sample code for an identical CDR3. The gene calls are TRBV2 and TRBJ2-7; a possible D gene is TRBD2 (5 bases). The germline CDR1 and CDR2 sequences are SNHLY and FYNNEI. This CDR3 spans 14 amino acids. Trimming removed 8 bases from V and 6 bases from J, with 20 bases in between. CDR3 nucleotides: TGTGCCAGCGGGGAAGGGTTGAGCGGATCCGAGCAGTACTTC. Translating gives CASGEGLSGSEQYF. The full variable domain, completed using reference TRBV2 and TRBJ2-7, is EPEVTQTPSHQVTQMGQEVILRCVPISNHLYFYWYRQILGQKVEFLVSFYNNEISEKSEIFDDQFSVERPDGSNFTLKIRSTKLEDSAMYFCASGEGLSGSEQYFGPGTRLTVT.

The rearrangement links TRBV6-6 to TRBJ1-2, with 7 bases aligning to TRBD1. This CDR3 is built from 13 residues. Germline V gene data show CDR1 as MNHNY and CDR2 as SVGAGI (reference sequence). The J segment lost 4 bases and the V segment lost 8 bases, leaving 7 bases of the junction unmatched. CDR3: CASQGGQTYGYTF. CDR3 bases: TGTGCCAGCCAGGGGGGCCAGACCTATGGCTACACCTTC.

This chain uses TRBV19 with TRBJ1-4, with 9 bases lining up with TRBD1. Germline lookup yields CDR1 LNHDA and CDR2 SQIVND (reference sequence). The CDR3 runs 19 residues. The J segment lost 10 bases and the V segment lost 5 bases, leaving 23 bases of the junction unmatched. Here the CDR3 reads CASSSRGTGYLASPGKLFF. The CDR3 region has the DNA TGTGCCAGTAGTTCACGCGGGACAGGGTATTTGGCCTCGCCTGGAAAACTGTTTTTT.

The V call is TRBV7-3, the J call TRBJ2-5; TRBD1 agrees at 7 bases. J was trimmed by 5 bases and V by 3 bases; bases with no gene match: 12. The CDR3 spans 16 residues. The germline gives CDR1 SGHTA, CDR2 FQGTGA. The CDR3 loop is CASSLGLNRGSETQYF. Written as DNA, the CDR3 is TGTGCCAGCAGCTTGGGGTTAAACAGGGGTTCGGAGACCCAGTACTTC.

For the CDR3, the DNA is TGTGCCAGCTCACCCCTTCTCCGGGGACAGGGGACAGATACGCAGTATTTT. This sequence encodes CASSPLLRGQGTDTQYF. The rearrangement uses TRBV18 and TRBJ2-3; TRBD1 aligns across 10 bases. With 3 bases clipped from V and 3 bases from J, the junction kept 9 bases outside the gene matches. There are 17 residues in the CDR3. The V gene's germline CDR1 is KGHSH and CDR2 LQKENI.

This clone was recorded once. The J gene is TRBJ1-4, the V gene TRBV15, with D perhaps matching TRBD1 (6 bases). The V gene's germline CDR1 is LNHNV and CDR2 YYDKDF (reference sequence). V dropped 0 bases and J dropped 2 bases, with 10 bases sitting between them. The CDR3 spans 16 residues. The DNA for the CDR3 is TGTGCCACCAGCAGAGACAGGGGTTCCACTAATGAAAAACTGTTTTTT. Protein: CATSRDRGSTNEKLFF.

This clone was seen only once. This sequence joins TRBV19 and TRBJ1-5, with D possibly matching TRBD1 (6 bases). The ends were cut back, 4 bases at V and 2 bases at J, with 15 bases in the middle. CDR3 length: 16 amino acids. Looked up from germline, CDR1 is LNHDA and CDR2 is SQIVND (reference sequence). CDR3 residues: CASSNWGGAGNQPQHF. The CDR3 DNA follows: TGTGCCAGTAGTAACTGGGGGGGCGCGGGCAATCAGCCCCAGCATTTT.